These T cell receptor beta chains were read from a single sample in a study of blood T cell repertoires in COVID-19. The data were produced by immunoSEQ multiplex PCR, yet TCRdb's version contains in-frame clones alone and is incomplete. The sample lists 60,000 to 70,000 clones, roughly four fifths occurring once. The sequencing input was peripheral blood. Receptors were obtained from a human donor in a cohort sampled during active COVID-19. The CDR3 runs from the conserved cysteine through the conserved F or W. Some rows have no size entry. The others give once, few or many, or a class for an expanded clone.

v_call,j_call,clone_size,cdr3_aa
TRBV19,TRBJ2-3,NA,CASTDPGTTRTQYF
TRBV6-2/TRBV6-3,TRBJ2-5,NA,CASSSLAGGETQYF
TRBV9,TRBJ1-2,NA,CASSLGSLTNYGYTF
TRBV3-1/TRBV3-2,TRBJ1-5,once,CASSHRDVNQPQHF
TRBV6-5,TRBJ2-1,NA,CASSYGGASYNEQFF
TRBV7-9,TRBJ2-5,NA,CASSRRLAGWQETQYF
TRBV19,TRBJ1-2,medium-sized,CASAFGLVVHGYTF
TRBV9,TRBJ2-5,NA,CASSVLGRGETQYF
TRBV19,TRBJ2-2,NA,CASSTGQGYTGELFF
TRBV20-1,TRBJ1-4,NA,CSARDREKLFF
TRBV30,TRBJ1-5,NA,CAWSVPGGSNQPQHF
TRBV30,TRBJ1-4,NA,CAWSAGWRATNEKLFF
TRBV9,TRBJ2-5,NA,CASSAEETQYF
TRBV5-6,TRBJ2-1,NA,CASSLNRRYNEQFF
TRBV6-6,TRBJ2-4,few,CASSKGQGKNIQYF
TRBV28,TRBJ1-1,few,CASSARSGRGTEAFF
TRBV7-6,TRBJ2-2,NA,CASSLAVGTGELFF
TRBV6-5,TRBJ1-2,few,CASSLGQNYGYTF
TRBV7-6,TRBJ2-3,NA,CASSPPGLQDTQYF
TRBV3-1/TRBV3-2,TRBJ2-5,NA,CATSTRFETQYF
TRBV29-1,TRBJ2-1,once,CSVVNGENEQFF
TRBV5-1,TRBJ1-2,NA,CASSFGQYNYGYTF
TRBV5-4,TRBJ1-1,NA,CASSFGGGGTEAFF
TRBV11-2,TRBJ1-4,NA,CASSRRQGPTNEKLFF
TRBV5-1,TRBJ2-6,NA,CASRRAFDRHSGANVLTF
TRBV4-3,TRBJ2-2,NA,CASSQEDAGGRLVLGELFF
TRBV18,TRBJ2-7,NA,CASSPTLSGGPYEQYF
TRBV5-1,TRBJ2-5,few,CASSLDLETQYF
TRBV7-9,TRBJ2-7,NA,CASSLEGQGLDEQYF
TRBV4-1,TRBJ1-2,NA,CASSWDRGFTTYGYTF
TRBV30,TRBJ2-7,NA,CAWSPGTATYEQYF
TRBV28,TRBJ1-2,NA,CASSNRDTGYGYTF
TRBV7-3,TRBJ2-7,NA,CAMFDIGVSYEQYF
TRBV5-8,TRBJ1-2,NA,CASSLAATRVGYGYTF
TRBV30,TRBJ2-7,NA,CAWSEGLAGTGGEQYF